This TCR beta chain was captured in a study of blood T cell repertoires in COVID-19. Study-level information: Material from acute and convalescent COVID-19 was sourced from the United States, Italy and Spain. The analysed material was cDNA or gDNA that came from T cells, B-cell-depleted T cells, or PBMCs.

Germline CDR1 SQVTM, CDR2 ANQGSEA. There are 11 residues in the CDR3. The V gene end was trimmed by 6 bases and the J gene end by 8 bases; junction bases not matched to a gene: 4. In the authors' workflow: Estimation of nucleated cell counts was performed using reference gene primer amplification. TCRdb's table, derived via immunoSEQ multiplex PCR, lists solely in-frame clones and lacks some. Clone size and V and J calls were adopted from that table, with D and trimming inferred from the DNA. The sample lists 180,000 or so clones; around 90% were seen once. The chain recombines TRBV29-1 with TRBJ2-1, with 7 bases that match TRBD2. The sample taken for sequencing was peripheral blood. The TCR sequence derives from a man aged 50-59 years with acute or convalescent COVID-19. The CDR3 region has the DNA TGCAGCGTGGGACTACACGATGAGCAGTTCTTC. This codes for CSVGLHDEQFF.